The 25 T cell receptor beta chains below come from one sample, sequenced in a study of monozygotic twins with inflammatory bowel disease. TCRdb derives one entry per CDR3 protein from the 5' RACE reads, leaving out DNA. The table gives over 150,000 distinct CDR3 sequences; the top ten clones make up 2.4% of it. The sequenced sample was blood. These receptors were obtained from a human donor with ulcerative colitis or Crohn's disease, or a healthy co-twin of an affected twin (not recorded which).

This chain uses TRBV5-1 with TRBJ2-1; TCRdb's assignment of TRBD2 cannot be checked, as there is no DNA. Germline V gene lookup returns CDR1 SGHRS and CDR2 YFSETQ. The CDR3 sequence is 16 residues long. CDR3 loop: CASSLCGTSGYNEQFF.

V gene TRBV3-1 combines with J gene TRBJ1-1; TCRdb names TRBD1, which stays unverified in the absence of DNA. Per germline, CDR1 LGHDT and CDR2 YNNKEL (reference sequence). The CDR3 totals 14 residues. CDR3 loop: CASSKTGVSTEAFF.

This CDR3 is CASSEAGVGYEQYF. V usage is TRBV2 and J usage is TRBJ2-7. This CDR3 has 14 residues. CDR1 SNHLY and CDR2 FYNNEI come from the germline V gene. The complete variable domain, with remaining parts taken from reference TRBV2 and TRBJ2-7, reads EPEVTQTPSHQVTQMGQEVILRCVPISNHLYFYWYRQILGQKVEFLVSFYNNEISEKSEIFDDQFSVERPDGSNFTLKIRSTKLEDSAMYFCASSEAGVGYEQYFGPGTRLTVT.

The chain is built from TRBV7-9 and TRBJ1-1. The CDR3 contains 12 residues. Germline CDR1 SEHNR, CDR2 FQNEAQ (reference sequence). The CDR3 sequence is CASSLEDTEAFF.

The V gene is TRBV7-3, the J gene TRBJ2-1. The germline V gene encodes CDR1 SGHTA and CDR2 FQGTGA. CDR3 length: 11 amino acids. The CDR3 loop is CASGVDNEQFF.

The rearrangement joins TRBV20-1 to TRBJ1-4; TCRdb picks TRBD1, but there is no DNA to check that call. CDR3 length: 14 amino acids. Germline values: CDR1 DFQATT, CDR2 SNEGSKA (reference sequence). The CDR3 loop is CSAPRWGGAEKLFF.

The chain is built from TRBV29-1 and TRBJ1-4; checking the TCRdb D call of TRBD1 is not possible without DNA. CDR3 size: 13 residues. The germline gives CDR1 SQVTM, CDR2 ANQGSEA. CDR3 sequence reads: CSVESGGSEKLFF.

This sequence joins TRBV27 and TRBJ2-2; TCRdb's assignment of TRBD2 cannot be checked, as there is no DNA. The CDR3 runs to 20 residues. Germline-derived CDR1 and CDR2 are MNHEY and SMNVEV (reference sequence). CDR3 sequence: CASSFSPRRGGDPNTGELFF.

V and J are TRBV6-1 and TRBJ1-2; with no DNA, the TCRdb D assignment of TRBD1 cannot be verified. CDR3 length: 13 amino acids. Germline loops: CDR1 MNHNS, CDR2 SASEGT. The CDR3 protein is CASRGEGAGGYTF.

CDR3 protein: CASSQDGGGYEQYF. The chain has TRBV3-1 and TRBJ2-7; TCRdb's D call, TRBD1, is unchecked because there is no DNA. The CDR3 loop spans 14 amino acids. Per the germline V gene, CDR1 is LGHDT and CDR2 is YNNKEL (reference sequence).

The rearrangement links TRBV3-1 to TRBJ2-3; with no DNA, the TCRdb D assignment of TRBD2 cannot be verified. The CDR3 length is 17 residues. Germline assignment: CDR1 LGHDT and CDR2 YNNKEL (reference sequence). Here the CDR3 reads CASSQEGLAGVGDTQYF.

The gene calls are TRBV6-1 and TRBJ2-2; with no DNA, the TCRdb D assignment of TRBD1 cannot be verified. Germline V CDR1 and CDR2: MNHNS, SASEGT. The CDR3 is made up of 14 amino acids. The CDR3 is CASRSAGDTGELFF.

This chain connects TRBV11-1 to TRBJ2-7; as DNA is missing, the TRBD2 call by TCRdb cannot be tested. Germline CDR1 reads SGHAT; CDR2 reads FQDESV (reference sequence). The CDR3 covers 15 residues. The CDR3 region is CASSSGLEPLYEQYF.

The chain recombines TRBV12-3 or TRBV12-4 with TRBJ1-4. The CDR3 totals 13 residues. CDR3 sequence: CASSLAEAEKLFF.

V and J are TRBV7-2 and TRBJ2-5; checking the TCRdb D call of TRBD1 is not possible without DNA. CDR1 and CDR2 from the germline V gene are SGHTA and FQGNSA. The CDR3 has 15 residues. This CDR3 is CASSLNPSRGETQYF.

The genes are TRBV4-2 and TRBJ1-2; TCRdb proposes TRBD1, but this gene call is untestable without DNA. CDR3 length equals 16 residues. Germline V gives CDR1 LGHNA, CDR2 YNFKEQ. CDR3: CASSQAGQGGDYGYTF.

The chain combines TRBV27 with TRBJ2-7; without DNA, the TCRdb call of TRBD1 cannot be checked. The germline gives CDR1 MNHEY, CDR2 SMNVEV (reference sequence). CDR3 size: 16 residues. The CDR3 region is CASSPSPGTGIYEQYF.

CDR3 in amino acids: CASSLGFLADRNHYGYTF. This sequence joins TRBV11-2 and TRBJ1-2; TCRdb proposes TRBD1, but this gene call is untestable without DNA. The CDR3 is 18 amino acids. The germline V gene has CDR1 SGHAT and CDR2 FQNNGV.

The chain uses TRBV5-1 and TRBJ1-2; the D gene TCRdb calls, TRBD1, cannot be checked with no DNA. The CDR3 has 15 amino acids. Germline-derived CDR1 and CDR2 are SGHRS and YFSETQ. This CDR3 is CASSEEPGVDYGYTF.

The chain joins TRBV15 to TRBJ2-4; TCRdb designates TRBD2, a call that cannot be tested without DNA. Per germline, CDR1 LNHNV and CDR2 YYDKDF (reference sequence). The CDR3 extends over 14 amino acids. CDR3 amino acids: CATSRDRTSIYQYF.

CDR3 amino acids: CASSALAMETQYF. V is TRBV4-1 and J is TRBJ2-5; without DNA, the TCRdb call of TRBD2 cannot be checked. CDR3 length equals 13 residues. CDR1 and CDR2 from the germline V gene are MGHRA and YSYEKL.

CDR3 protein: CASSYSAGVDTQYF. This rearrangement joins TRBV6-5 to TRBJ2-3; lacking DNA, the TRBD1 call made by TCRdb goes unchecked. This CDR3 is built from 14 residues. Germline CDR1 MNHEY, CDR2 SVGAGI.

The chain joins TRBV6-9 to TRBJ1-2. Per the germline V gene, CDR1 is MNHGY and CDR2 is SVAAGI. This CDR3 contains 14 residues. CDR3 loop: CASSYVHSNYGYTF.

The V gene is TRBV29-1, the J gene TRBJ1-6; the TCRdb call, TRBD1, lacks DNA for checking. Per germline, CDR1 SQVTM and CDR2 ANQGSEA. The CDR3 has 13 amino acids. The CDR3 sequence: CSVRGGAGSPLHF. The variable domain in full, with the rest retrieved from reference TRBV29-1 and TRBJ1-6, is SAVISQKPSRDICQRGTSLTIQCQVDSQVTMMFWYRQQPGQSLTLIATANQGSEATYESGFVIDKFPISRPNLTFSTLTVSNMSPEDSSIYLCSVRGGAGSPLHFGNGTRLTVT.

The V call is TRBV7-9, the J call TRBJ2-7; TCRdb's D call of TRBD2 is untestable without DNA. CDR1 and CDR2 from the germline V gene are SEHNR and FQNEAQ (reference sequence). The CDR3 runs to 14 residues. CDR3 protein: CASSFGPLDYEQYF.